The 14 T cell receptor beta chains listed next were all sequenced from one sample in a study of T cells in Graves' hyperthyroidism and ophthalmopathy. What was amplified from RNA transcripts were TCR beta CDR3 regions. Using the HTBI primer set, a first-round RT-PCR was run on the TCR CDR3. A single record per CDR3 protein comes from TCRdb applying MiXCR to the multiplex PCR reads. The sample records hundreds of thousands of distinct CDR3 sequences, approximately 13% being singletons. What was sequenced was blood. These receptors all come from a woman younger than 45 with Graves' hyperthyroidism that later progressed to Graves' ophthalmopathy.

This rearrangement joins TRBV12-3 or TRBV12-4 to TRBJ2-4; D is perhaps TRBD2 (7 bases). The CDR3 runs to 17 residues. With 3 bases removed from V and 9 bases from J, the gap between germline ends came to 24 bases. Written as DNA, the CDR3 is TGTGCCAGCAGTTTTTCTCCCCCCCGGGGGGCCGCGAGCATTCAGTACTTC. Translation gives CASSFSPPRGAASIQYF.

This clonotype has at least ten counts. The V gene is TRBV7-2, the J gene TRBJ1-2; 10 bases fit TRBD1. Per germline, CDR1 SGHTA and CDR2 FQGNSA. The CDR3 contains 15 residues. Unmatched junction bases numbered 12, after V lost 10 bases and J lost 4 bases. The CDR3: CAIGTGAVPAYGYTF. CDR3 nucleotide sequence: TGTGCCATCGGGACAGGGGCCGTTCCCGCCTATGGCTACACCTTC.

This clonotype was counted many times. The chain carries TRBV11-3 and TRBJ1-2; 10 bases are a match to TRBD1. Germline trimming cut 5 bases from V and 7 bases from J; bases unmatched to any gene: 10. CDR3 length equals 15 residues. Germline CDR1 SGHNT, CDR2 YENEEA. CDR3 nucleotide sequence: TGTGCCAGCAGCACCTCCTCCGACAGGGGGCCTGGCTACACCTTC. Its translation: CASSTSSDRGPGYTF.

This clonotype was seen many times. The V gene is TRBV12-3 or TRBV12-4, the J gene TRBJ1-2; D is uncertain. The CDR3 is made up of 13 amino acids. Trimming shortened V by 4 bases and J by 6 bases, and 12 bases separated the two germline ends. The CDR3 here is CASSSPTRDGYTF. The CDR3 DNA reads as TGTGCCAGCAGTTCCCCGACGAGGGATGGCTACACCTTC.

This clonotype was seen many times. The chain combines TRBV14 with TRBJ2-1; TRBD2 agrees at 8 bases. Unmatched junction bases numbered 7, after V lost 3 bases and J lost 3 bases. Germline-derived CDR1 and CDR2 are SGHDN and FVKESK. There are 16 residues in the CDR3. The CDR3 coding sequence is TGTGCCAGCAGCCAGACGGGCCGGGGGGGCTACAATGAGCAGTTCTTC. Its translation: CASSQTGRGGYNEQFF. Full variable domain (missing parts from reference TRBV14 and TRBJ2-1): EAGVTQFPSHSVIEKGQTVTLRCDPISGHDNLYWYRRVMGKEIKFLLHFVKESKQDESGMPNNRFLAERTGGTYSTLKVQPAELEDSGVYFCASSQTGRGGYNEQFFGPGTRLTVL.

In its sample, this clonotype was seen many times. The rearrangement joins TRBV3-1 to TRBJ1-4; no clear D gene. Germline V gene sequence: CDR1 LGHDT, CDR2 YNNKEL (reference sequence). The CDR3 contains 16 residues. Trimming shortened V by 2 bases and J by 7 bases, and 17 bases separated the two germline ends. CDR3 sequence: CASSQNIGEASEKLFF. The CDR3 DNA sequence: TGTGCCAGCAGCCAAAACATCGGGGAAGCGAGTGAAAAACTGTTTTTT.

This clonotype was seen many times. The chain couples TRBV6-1 to TRBJ2-7; a weak D match, TRBD1 (6 bases). V dropped 6 bases and J dropped 6 bases, with 18 bases sitting between them. The CDR3 length is 14 residues. CDR1 is MNHNS, CDR2 SASEGT, per germline. CDR3 DNA: TGTGCCAGCAGGGATCCCATTGGGGGCCTCGAGCAGTACTTC. It is translated as CASRDPIGGLEQYF.

This clonotype was recorded many times. The rearrangement uses TRBV3-1 and TRBJ2-1; perhaps D is TRBD1 or TRBD2 (6 bases each). The CDR3 sequence is 13 residues long. Trimming removed 10 bases from V and 5 bases from J, with 15 bases in between. In germline, CDR1 is LGHDT, CDR2 YNNKEL (reference sequence). CDR3 in DNA: TGTGCCACTCGACGAAGGGGGGACAATGAGCAGTTCTTC. Residues: CATRRRGDNEQFF.

This clonotype was picked up many times. V usage is TRBV28 and J usage is TRBJ1-6; D unresolved. Germline values: CDR1 MDHEN, CDR2 SYDVKM. The length of the CDR3 is 17 residues. V was clipped by 5 bases and J by 9 bases, with 23 bases between them. The CDR3 bases are TGTGCCAGCAGTCCGATCGAGGACCCCGTCCACATTTCACCCCTCCACTTT. Translation gives CASSPIEDPVHISPLHF.

Comment on this clonotype: This may be a read error: a much more frequent sequence differs by one nucleotide. V gene TRBV28 combines with J gene TRBJ2-7; possible D gene TRBD2, 6 bases. Looked up from germline, CDR1 is MDHEN and CDR2 is SYDVKM. The CDR3 sequence is 15 residues long. The V end was cut by 8 bases, the J end by 9 bases, with 26 bases between. For the CDR3, the DNA is TGTGCCAGCGACCCCCTTTCGGGAGTGTCCTCCGGGCAGTACTTC. Residues: CASDPLSGVSSGQYF.

This clonotype was recorded at least ten times. The V call is TRBV11-3, the J call TRBJ2-1; TRBD2 matches at 13 bases. CDR3 length: 23 amino acids. The ends lost 4 bases at V and 0 bases at J; junction bases unmatched: 21. Germline V gives CDR1 SGHNT, CDR2 YENEEA. CDR3 in DNA: TGTGCCAGCAGCTCCCCGCGGCACCGGACTAGCGGGAGTAACCTAAACTCCTACAATGAGCAGTTCTTC. Its translation: CASSSPRHRTSGSNLNSYNEQFF.

There are many counts of this clonotype. The rearrangement uses TRBV29-1 and TRBJ2-2; 8 nucleotides line up with TRBD1. The CDR3 extends over 15 amino acids. With V trimmed by 7 bases and J by 7 bases, 14 bases remained unmatched. Germline CDR1 reads SQVTM; CDR2 reads ANQGSEA. In DNA, the CDR3 is TGCAGCGCTGGGGGGCAGGGGGCGCTTAACGGGGAGCTGTTTTTT. It is translated as CSAGGQGALNGELFF.

The table lists this clonotype with many counts. The rearrangement links TRBV30 to TRBJ1-5; D gene uncertain. Trimming left V 2 bases short and J 4 bases short, with 9 bases between. Germline CDR1 is GTSNPN and CDR2 is SVGIG (reference sequence). The length of the CDR3 is 13 residues. This CDR3 is CAWSPGGNQPQHF. DNA of the CDR3: TGTGCCTGGAGTCCGGGCGGGAATCAGCCCCAGCATTTT.

A few counts support this clonotype. Compared with germline, one end of the junction differs, possibly owing to a read error. The V gene is TRBV19, the J gene TRBJ1-1; D gene unclear. There are 13 residues in the CDR3. Germline V gives CDR1 LNHDA, CDR2 SQIVND (reference sequence). The CDR3 DNA reads as TGTGCCCGTAGTATCGGCAGCAACACTGAAGCTTTCTTT. Translation gives CARSIGSNTEAFF.